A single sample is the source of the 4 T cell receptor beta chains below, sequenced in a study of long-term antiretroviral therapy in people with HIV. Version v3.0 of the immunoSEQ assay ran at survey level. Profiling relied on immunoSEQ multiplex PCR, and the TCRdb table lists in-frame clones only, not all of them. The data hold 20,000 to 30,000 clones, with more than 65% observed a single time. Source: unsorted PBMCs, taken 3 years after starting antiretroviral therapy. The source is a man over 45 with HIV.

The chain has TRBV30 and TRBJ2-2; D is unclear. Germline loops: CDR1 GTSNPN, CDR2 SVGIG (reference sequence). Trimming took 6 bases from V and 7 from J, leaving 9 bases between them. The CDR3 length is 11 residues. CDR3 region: CACDLLGELFF. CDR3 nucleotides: TGTGCCTGCGACCTTCTCGGGGAGCTGTTTTTT.

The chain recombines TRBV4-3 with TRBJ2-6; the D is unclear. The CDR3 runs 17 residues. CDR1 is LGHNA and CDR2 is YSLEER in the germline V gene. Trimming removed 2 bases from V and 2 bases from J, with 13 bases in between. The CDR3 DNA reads TGCGCCAGCAGCCAATACCTGGGTGGGGCTGGGGCCAACGTCCTGACTTTC. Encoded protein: CASSQYLGGAGANVLTF.

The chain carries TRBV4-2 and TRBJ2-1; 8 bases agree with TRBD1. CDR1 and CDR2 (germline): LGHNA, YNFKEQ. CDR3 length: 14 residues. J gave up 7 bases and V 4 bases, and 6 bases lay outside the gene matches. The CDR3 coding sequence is TGTGCCAGCAGCCCGGGGACAGGTCTTAATGAGCAGTTCTTC. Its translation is CASSPGTGLNEQFF.

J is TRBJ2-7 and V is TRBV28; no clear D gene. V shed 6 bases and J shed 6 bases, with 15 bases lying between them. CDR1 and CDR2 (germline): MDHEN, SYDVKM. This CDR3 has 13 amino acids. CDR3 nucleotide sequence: TGTGCCAGCAGGAGAACCGCTACGGTCGAGCAGTACTTC. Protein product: CASRRTATVEQYF.